The 12 T cell receptor beta chains below come from one sample, sequenced in a study of cytomegalovirus exposure and HLA in healthy donors. PCR involved 60 Vbeta and 13 Jbeta primers. Libraries were prepared by immunoSEQ multiplex PCR; TCRdb keeps only in-frame clonotypes and omits some of them. Found here are about 140,000 clones, roughly two thirds of them singletons; the top ten hold 1% to 1.5%. Sequencing input: PBMCs. The receptor set was obtained from a woman in her thirties or forties in good health and CMV-seronegative.

This chain links TRBV10-3 with TRBJ1-1; D gene unclear. Germline CDR1 ENHRY, CDR2 SYGVKD. This CDR3 spans 14 amino acids. With 2 bases removed from V and 4 bases from J, the gap between germline ends came to 11 bases. The CDR3, as DNA: TGTGCCATCAGTGAGAGGGCGGGAGGCACTGAAGCTTTCTTT. As protein: CAISERAGGTEAFF.

The chain recombines TRBV7-3 with TRBJ2-1; 12 nucleotides match TRBD1. This CDR3 is built from 14 residues. Germline loops: CDR1 SGHTA, CDR2 FQGTGA. V gave up 3 bases and J gave up 9 bases; unmatched junction bases: 3. CDR3 protein: CASSLGQGAGEQFF. The CDR3 bases are TGTGCCAGCAGCTTGGGACAGGGGGCAGGTGAGCAGTTCTTC.

The chain joins TRBV6-1 to TRBJ1-5, with a possible D match to TRBD1 (5 bases). The germline V gene encodes CDR1 MNHNS and CDR2 SASEGT. The CDR3 is 14 amino acids. Trimming pared 2 bases from V and 4 bases from J, leaving 9 bases between. In DNA form, the CDR3 reads TGTGCCAGCAGTGAACAGGGTGCAAATCAGCCCCAGCATTTT. Translated, it gives CASSEQGANQPQHF.

The chain has TRBV7-3 and TRBJ2-3, with 10 bases aligning to TRBD2. This CDR3 has 15 residues. Trimming at V came to 5 bases and at J to 2 bases, leaving 4 bases not matched to a gene. Germline V gives CDR1 SGHTA, CDR2 FQGTGA. CDR3 coding DNA: TGTGCCAGCAGCCCCCTAGCGGGGGCCACAGATACGCAGTATTTT. This gives the protein CASSPLAGATDTQYF.

V gene TRBV9 combines with J gene TRBJ1-4; a possible D gene is TRBD1 (5 bases). CDR3 size: 14 residues. Between the trimmed V and J ends, which lost 4 bases and 8 bases, there was a span of 15 bases. CDR1 is SGDLS and CDR2 is YYNGEE in the germline V gene. The CDR3 DNA follows: TGTGCCAGCAGCCGTGACAGCACCTTCGAAAAACTGTTTTTT. Residues: CASSRDSTFEKLFF. The full variable domain, with the rest looked up from reference TRBV9 and TRBJ1-4, is DSGVTQTPKHLITATGQRVTLRCSPRSGDLSVYWYQQSLDQGLQFLIQYYNGEERAKGNILERFSAQQFPDLHSELNLSSLELGDSALYFCASSRDSTFEKLFFGSGTQLSVL.

The chain uses TRBV5-4 and TRBJ2-5; 10 positions match TRBD1. Germline lookup yields CDR1 SGHNT and CDR2 YYREEE (reference sequence). This CDR3 comprises 15 residues. Trimming cost V 5 bases and J 5 bases; bases outside gene matches: 9. This CDR3 reads CASRSDRGREETQYF. The CDR3 DNA reads TGTGCCAGCAGGTCTGACAGGGGGCGCGAGGAGACCCAGTACTTC.

The gene calls are TRBV5-4 and TRBJ2-1; D is possibly TRBD1 (6 bases). From germline, CDR1 is SGHNT and CDR2 YYREEE (reference sequence). The V and J ends lost 4 bases and 7 bases respectively, with 9 bases between them. The CDR3 runs to 12 residues. This chain's CDR3 is CASSLGQNEQFF. CDR3 bases: TGTGCCAGCAGCCTAGGACAGAATGAGCAGTTCTTC. Using reference TRBV5-4 and TRBJ2-1 for the parts outside the CDR3, the full variable domain is ETGVTQSPTHLIKTRGQQVTLRCSSQSGHNTVSWYQQALGQGPQFIFQYYREEENGRGNFPPRFSGLQFPNYSSELNVNALELDDSALYLCASSLGQNEQFFGPGTRLTVL.

This chain links TRBV18 with TRBJ1-1; 12 bases line up with TRBD1. Trimming took 5 bases from V and 5 from J; bases not matched to a gene: 12. There are 17 residues in the CDR3. Germline CDR1 reads KGHSH; CDR2 reads LQKENI. The CDR3 bases are TGTGCCAGCTCAACGGGACAGGGGGCTTGGGGCAGGACTGAAGCTTTCTTT. Protein sequence: CASSTGQGAWGRTEAFF.

This clone was found a few times. The V gene is TRBV14, the J gene TRBJ1-1; unclear D gene. In germline, CDR1 is SGHDN, CDR2 FVKESK. The CDR3 has 13 residues. V was clipped by 0 bases and J by 4 bases, with 6 bases between them. The CDR3 spells CASSQDPGTEAFF. CDR3 bases: TGTGCCAGCAGCCAAGATCCCGGCACTGAAGCTTTCTTT.

This chain uses TRBV4-2 with TRBJ1-2; maybe TRBD1 (5 bases). Trimming cost V 4 bases and J 1 base, with 10 bases left between them. The CDR3 has 14 amino acids. The germline gives CDR1 LGHNA, CDR2 YNFKEQ. The CDR3 region is CASSLAGGNYGYTF. The CDR3 DNA reads TGTGCCAGCAGCCTCGCCGGGGGTAACTATGGCTACACCTTC.

With regard to this clone: Compared with germline, one end of the junction differs, possibly owing to a read error. This chain links TRBV7-9 with TRBJ1-4, with D possibly being TRBD1 (5 bases). Germline V gene sequence: CDR1 SEHNR, CDR2 FQNEAQ (reference sequence). CDR3 length: 16 residues. CDR3 nucleotide sequence: TGTTCCAGCAGCCGATCGAAGACAGCAACTAATGAAAAACTGTTTTTT. This sequence encodes CSSSRSKTATNEKLFF.

The CDR3 sequence: CASSPGGKGAEAFF. For the CDR3, the DNA is TGTGCCAGCAGCCCAGGGGGCAAGGGGGCTGAAGCTTTCTTT. The chain uses TRBV5-4 and TRBJ1-1; 8 bases agree with TRBD1. CDR1 and CDR2 from the germline V gene are SGHNT and YYREEE (reference sequence). Trimming removed 4 bases from V and 6 bases from J; junction bases left unmatched: 8. The CDR3 covers 14 residues.